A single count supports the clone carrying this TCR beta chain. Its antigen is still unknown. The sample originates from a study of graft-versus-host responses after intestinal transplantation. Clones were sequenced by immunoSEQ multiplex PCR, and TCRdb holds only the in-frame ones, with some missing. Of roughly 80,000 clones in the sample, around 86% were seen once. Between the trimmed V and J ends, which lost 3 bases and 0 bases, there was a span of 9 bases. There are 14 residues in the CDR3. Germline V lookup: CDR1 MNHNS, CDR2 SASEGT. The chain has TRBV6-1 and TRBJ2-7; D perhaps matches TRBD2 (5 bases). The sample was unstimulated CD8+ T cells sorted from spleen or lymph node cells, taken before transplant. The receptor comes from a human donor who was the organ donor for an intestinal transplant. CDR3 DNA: TGTGCCAGCAGTGATGGACTCATCTCCTACGAGCAGTACTTC. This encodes CASSDGLISYEQYF.